The rows below give T cell receptor beta chains drawn from one sample of a study of blood T cell repertoires in COVID-19. Using immunoSEQ multiplex PCR, the repertoire was profiled, and TCRdb retains in-frame clones only, with some absent. The data contain some 82,000 clones, approximately 81% of them seen just once; the ten biggest clones take up about 45%. The sample was peripheral blood. All receptors come from an elderly man with acute or convalescent COVID-19. Each CDR3 is given with its conserved first and last residue. A D gene is named only where the DNA matches it firmly. Clone size appears in some rows only: once, few, many, or a class for an expanded clone.

j_call v_call clone_size d_call cdr3_aa cdr3_nt
TRBJ2-5 TRBV29-1 NA NA CSVEGAVKTQYF TGCAGCGTTGAGGGGGCTGTGAAGACCCAGTACTTC
TRBJ2-7 TRBV18 NA NA CASSPLVNNYEQYF TGTGCCAGCTCACCACTTGTTAACAACTACGAGCAGTACTTC
TRBJ1-1 TRBV30 NA TRBD1 CAWSPRWGQGVETEAFF TGTGCCTGGAGTCCCCGGTGGGGACAGGGTGTAGAAACTGAAGCTTTCTTT
TRBJ1-3 TRBV24-1 NA NA CATAPRSGNTIYF TGTGCCACCGCCCCCAGATCTGGAAACACCATATATTTT
TRBJ1-2 TRBV11-1 NA TRBD1 CASSSAGGPGAGYTF TGTGCCAGCAGCTCCGCAGGGGGCCCGGGGGCTGGCTACACCTTC
TRBJ1-1 TRBV10-3 few NA CAISASVRTEAFF TGTGCCATCAGTGCCTCGGTCCGCACTGAAGCTTTCTTT
TRBJ1-2 TRBV30 few NA CAWRLAYGYTF TGTGCCTGGAGGCTAGCCTATGGCTACACCTTC
TRBJ2-5 TRBV6-2/TRBV6-3 NA NA CASSYVSQETQYF TGTGCCAGCAGTTACGTATCCCAAGAGACCCAGTACTTC
TRBJ1-6 TRBV30 NA NA CAWSNVVAGVNNSPLHF TGTGCCTGGAGCAATGTCGTGGCAGGGGTAAATAATTCACCCCTCCACTTT
TRBJ1-1 TRBV7-9 NA NA CASSFDSEAFF TGTGCCAGCAGCTTCGACAGTGAAGCTTTCTTT
TRBJ1-1 TRBV5-1 NA NA CASSFEGFTEAFF TGCGCCAGCAGCTTTGAGGGATTCACTGAAGCTTTCTTT